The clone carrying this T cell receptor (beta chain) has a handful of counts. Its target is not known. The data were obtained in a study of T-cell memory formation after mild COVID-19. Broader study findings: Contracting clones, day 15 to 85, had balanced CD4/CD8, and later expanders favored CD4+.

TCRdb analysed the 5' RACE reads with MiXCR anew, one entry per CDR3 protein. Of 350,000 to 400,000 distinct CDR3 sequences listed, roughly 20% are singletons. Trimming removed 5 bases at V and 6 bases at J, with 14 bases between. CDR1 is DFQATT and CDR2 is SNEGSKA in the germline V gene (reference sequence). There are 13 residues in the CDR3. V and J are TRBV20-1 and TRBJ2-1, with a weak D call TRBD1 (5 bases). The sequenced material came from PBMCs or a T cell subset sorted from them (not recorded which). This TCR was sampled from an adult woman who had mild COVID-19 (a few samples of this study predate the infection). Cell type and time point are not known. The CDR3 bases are TGCAGTGCTCTTGGCAGGGTCCGCAATGAGCAGTTCTTC. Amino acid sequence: CSALGRVRNEQFF.